Listed below are T cell receptor beta chains from one sample, sequenced in a study of blood T cell repertoires in COVID-19. The data were produced by immunoSEQ multiplex PCR, yet TCRdb's version contains in-frame clones alone and is incomplete. Of more than 450,000 clones in the sample, about 90% were seen once. The sequenced sample was PBMCs or T cells enriched from blood (not recorded which). The receptors were gathered from a young woman who had recovered from COVID-19. Both conserved end residues are part of each CDR3. The D gene is left open where the match is weak. The size field is filled for only some rows; it gives once, few, many or a size class.

clone size	V gene	J gene	D gene	CDR3 protein	CDR3 DNA
NA	TRBV5-1	TRBJ2-1	TRBD1	CASSPGTAYNEQFF	TGCGCCAGCAGCCCCGGGACAGCTTACAATGAGCAGTTCTTC
NA	TRBV2	TRBJ1-1	TRBD1	CASSEGTGNTEAFF	TGTGCCAGCAGTGAAGGGACAGGGAACACTGAAGCTTTCTTT
NA	TRBV4-1	TRBJ1-1	NA	CASSQDGSGEGAFF	TGCGCCAGCAGCCAAGATGGCTCGGGGGAAGGAGCTTTCTTT
once	TRBV7-9	TRBJ1-1	TRBD1	CASSFSDKTGEAFF	TGTGCCAGCAGCTTTTCGGATAAGACAGGGGAAGCTTTCTTT
NA	TRBV2	TRBJ2-2	NA	CASSWESTGELFF	TGTGCCAGCAGCTGGGAGAGCACCGGGGAGCTGTTTTTT
NA	TRBV6-5	TRBJ1-2	NA	CASRDADSLYGYTF	TGTGCCAGCAGGGATGCGGACAGTCTCTATGGCTACACCTTC
NA	TRBV7-9	TRBJ1-6	NA	CASSLAFRSNSPLHF	TGTGCCAGCAGCTTAGCATTCCGGAGCAATTCACCCCTCCACTTT
NA	TRBV18	TRBJ2-2	TRBD1	CASSPWTGRMGTGELFF	TGTGCCAGCTCACCATGGACAGGCCGGATGGGCACCGGGGAGCTGTTTTTT
NA	TRBV19	TRBJ2-1	TRBD2	CASRTSGGPDEQFF	TGTGCCAGTAGGACTAGCGGGGGGCCGGATGAGCAGTTCTTC
NA	TRBV7-9	TRBJ1-3	TRBD1	CASSLIQGASGNTIYF	TGTGCCAGCAGCTTGATACAGGGGGCGAGTGGAAACACCATATATTTT
few	TRBV12-3/TRBV12-4	TRBJ1-1	NA	CASSLEAGTEAFF	TGTGCCAGCAGTTTAGAGGCGGGCACTGAAGCTTTCTTT
NA	TRBV10-3	TRBJ1-1	NA	CAISAGVAEAFF	TGTGCCATCAGTGCAGGGGTAGCTGAAGCTTTCTTT
NA	TRBV11-2	TRBJ2-3	TRBD2	CASSLGTSGASDTQYF	TGTGCCAGCAGCCTCGGGACTAGCGGGGCATCAGATACGCAGTATTTT
NA	TRBV18	TRBJ1-1	TRBD1	CASSLQSGQMNTEAFF	TGTGCCAGCTCACTACAGTCGGGACAGATGAACACTGAAGCTTTCTTT
NA	TRBV29-1	TRBJ1-4	NA	CSVGREANEKLFF	TGCAGCGTCGGAAGGGAGGCTAATGAAAAACTGTTTTTT
NA	TRBV18	TRBJ2-3	NA	CASSPTTRTDTQYF	TGTGCCAGCTCACCTACGACTAGGACCGATACGCAGTATTTT
NA	TRBV5-5	TRBJ2-7	NA	CASSLDGGTAYEQYF	TGTGCCAGCAGCTTGGATGGCGGGACAGCTTACGAGCAGTACTTC
once	TRBV5-1	TRBJ2-5	TRBD2	CASHSSGGDETQYF	TGCGCCAGCCACTCTAGCGGGGGGGATGAGACCCAGTACTTC
NA	TRBV4-1	TRBJ2-3	TRBD1	CASSQDREGAIETQYF	TGCGCCAGCAGCCAAGATCGAGAGGGGGCCATAGAAACGCAGTATTTT
once	TRBV27	TRBJ2-7	NA	CASSPNAYEQYF	TGTGCCAGCAGCCCTAACGCCTACGAGCAGTACTTC
NA	TRBV4-1	TRBJ2-5	NA	CASSQPNRGGQETQYF	TGCGCCAGCAGCCAACCGAACCGGGGAGGCCAAGAGACCCAGTACTTC
NA	TRBV9	TRBJ2-6	NA	CASSPFRGSGANVLTF	TGTGCCAGCAGCCCTTTTCGGGGATCTGGGGCCAACGTCCTGACTTTC
NA	TRBV7-6	TRBJ2-1	NA	CASSLVNNEQFF	TGTGCCAGCAGCTTAGTAAACAATGAGCAGTTCTTC
NA	TRBV7-8	TRBJ1-1	NA	CASSFTRFPTDTEAFF	TGTGCCAGCAGCTTTACCAGGTTCCCCACCGACACTGAAGCTTTCTTT
NA	TRBV3-1/TRBV3-2	TRBJ1-1	NA	CASRGPGDTEAFF	TGTGCCAGCAGGGGGCCTGGAGACACTGAAGCTTTCTTT
NA	TRBV6-5	TRBJ2-5	NA	CASSLGSGQPQETQYF	TGTGCCAGCAGTTTAGGGTCCGGACAGCCACAAGAGACCCAGTACTTC
NA	TRBV11-3	TRBJ1-1	TRBD1	CASSLGTGGRTEAFF	TGTGCCAGCAGCTTGGGGACAGGGGGGAGGACTGAAGCTTTCTTT
NA	TRBV7-9	TRBJ2-5	TRBD2	CASSPTSGQETQYF	TGTGCCAGCAGCCCTACTAGCGGCCAAGAGACCCAGTACTTC
once	TRBV28	TRBJ1-2	NA	CASRGDGYTF	TGTGCCAGCAGGGGCGATGGCTACACCTTC
NA	TRBV6-6	TRBJ1-3	TRBD1	CASSLQGERTGNTIYF	TGTGCCAGCAGTCTACAGGGGGAAAGAACTGGAAACACCATATATTTT
NA	TRBV19	TRBJ1-1	NA	CASSALLGARKTEAFF	TGTGCCAGTAGTGCCCTGTTGGGGGCAAGGAAGACTGAAGCTTTCTTT
NA	TRBV5-6	TRBJ2-3	TRBD2	CASRPRGGASDTQYF	TGTGCCAGCAGGCCACGCGGGGGGGCCTCGGATACGCAGTATTTT
NA	TRBV3-1/TRBV3-2	TRBJ2-7	NA	CASSQDPAGRYEQYF	TGTGCCAGCAGCCAAGATCCGGCGGGTAGGTACGAGCAGTACTTC
few	TRBV6-5	TRBJ1-1	NA	CASSTTSGNTEAFF	TGTGCCAGCAGTACTACCTCCGGGAACACTGAAGCTTTCTTT
NA	TRBV5-1	TRBJ1-1	NA	CASSPPGTEAFF	TGCGCCAGCAGCCCGCCAGGGACTGAAGCTTTCTTT
NA	TRBV7-9	TRBJ2-1	TRBD2	CASSSGGNEQFF	TGTGCCAGCAGCTCGGGGGGGAATGAGCAGTTCTTC